Sequencing of this TCR beta chain was carried out in a study of beta chain features in type 1 diabetes. Findings and caveats of the study: In patients and controls equally, PCR might favor templates that are shorter.

This CDR3 is 13 amino acids long. Germline loops: CDR1 GTSNPN, CDR2 SVGIG (reference sequence). J gave up 0 bases and V 5 bases, and 2 bases lay outside the gene matches. With respect to this clone: Its antigen is unidentified. Other nucleotide sequences from this sample produce the same CDR3.

Sequencing targeted expressed TCRB transcripts, as all isolated RNA had been reverse transcribed. Measured with immunoSEQ multiplex PCR; TCRdb has only the in-frame clones, and not every one. The table has under 500,000 clones, around 30% seen once. The clonotype originates from a man younger than 30 in good health. Sequenced: naive CD4+ T cells from blood. The genes are TRBV30 and TRBJ2-5, with 8 bases matching TRBD2. The CDR3 sequence is CAWSSGYQETQYF. Written as DNA, the CDR3 is TGTGCCTGGTCTAGCGGGTACCAAGAGACCCAGTACTTC.